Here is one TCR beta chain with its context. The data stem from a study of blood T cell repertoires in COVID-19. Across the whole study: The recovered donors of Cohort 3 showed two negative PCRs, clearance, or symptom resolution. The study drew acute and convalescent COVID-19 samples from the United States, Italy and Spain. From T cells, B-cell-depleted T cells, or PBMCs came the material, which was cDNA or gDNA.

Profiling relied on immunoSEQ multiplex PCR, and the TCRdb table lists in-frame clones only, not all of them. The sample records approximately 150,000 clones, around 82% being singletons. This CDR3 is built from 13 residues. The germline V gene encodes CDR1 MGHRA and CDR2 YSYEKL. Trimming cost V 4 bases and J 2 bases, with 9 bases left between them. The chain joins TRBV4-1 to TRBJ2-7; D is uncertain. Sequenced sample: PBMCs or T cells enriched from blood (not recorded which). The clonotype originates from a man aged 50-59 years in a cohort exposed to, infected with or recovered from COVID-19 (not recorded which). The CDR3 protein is CASSLLLPYEQYF. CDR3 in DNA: TGCGCCAGCAGCCTCCTCCTTCCCTACGAGCAGTACTTC.